This TCR beta chain was documented in a study of blood T cells in healthy people across ages. Russia was home to the donors, healthy Caucasian individuals aged about 6 to 90. Roughly 10 milliliters was the volume of peripheral blood drawn from each donor. PBMCs numbering at least 6.5 million were isolated per sample. For the second PCR, which ran for about 6 to 11 cycles, a sample-barcoded 5' primer and a J-beta primer mix were used. Each single sample gave us at least 3 million CDR3-containing paired-end reads. From the 5' RACE reads, TCRdb called clonotypes with MiXCR, one entry per CDR3 protein. The repertoire consists of 1.5 million to 2 million distinct CDR3 sequences, with roughly 30% occurring once and the leading ten covering 7% to 9%. Germline V gene lookup returns CDR1 SGHNT and CDR2 YYREEE (reference sequence). The CDR3 is made up of 15 amino acids. V was clipped by 0 bases and J by 7 bases, with 16 bases between them.

V and J are TRBV5-4 and TRBJ1-2, with D perhaps matching TRBD1 (6 bases). Sequencing was carried out using blood. The sequence derives from a woman aged 25-40 years in good health. CDR3 in DNA: TGTGCCAGCAGCTTGGGGCAGGGGAATGAGGGTGGCTACACCTTC. Translation: CASSLGQGNEGGYTF.